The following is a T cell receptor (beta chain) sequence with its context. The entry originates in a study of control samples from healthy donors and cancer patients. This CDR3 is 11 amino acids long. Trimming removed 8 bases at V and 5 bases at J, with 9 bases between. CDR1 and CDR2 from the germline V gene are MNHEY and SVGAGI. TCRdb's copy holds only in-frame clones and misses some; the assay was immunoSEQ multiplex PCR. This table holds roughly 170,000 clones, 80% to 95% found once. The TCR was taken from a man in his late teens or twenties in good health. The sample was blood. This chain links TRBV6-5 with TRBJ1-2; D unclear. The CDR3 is CASGSSYGYTF. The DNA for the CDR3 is TGTGCCAGCGGATCCTCGTATGGCTACACCTTC.